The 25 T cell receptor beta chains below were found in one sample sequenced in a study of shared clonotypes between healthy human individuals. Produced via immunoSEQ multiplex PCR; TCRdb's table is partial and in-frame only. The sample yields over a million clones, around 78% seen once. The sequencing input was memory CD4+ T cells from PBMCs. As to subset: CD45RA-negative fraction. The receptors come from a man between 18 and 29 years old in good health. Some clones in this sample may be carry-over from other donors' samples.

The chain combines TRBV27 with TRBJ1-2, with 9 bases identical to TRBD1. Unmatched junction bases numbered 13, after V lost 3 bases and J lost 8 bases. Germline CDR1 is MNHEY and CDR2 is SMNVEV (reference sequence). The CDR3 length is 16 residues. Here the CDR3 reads CASSLGQGRAGGGYTF. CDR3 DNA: TGTGCCAGCAGTTTGGGACAGGGTCGGGCAGGGGGCGGCTACACCTTC.

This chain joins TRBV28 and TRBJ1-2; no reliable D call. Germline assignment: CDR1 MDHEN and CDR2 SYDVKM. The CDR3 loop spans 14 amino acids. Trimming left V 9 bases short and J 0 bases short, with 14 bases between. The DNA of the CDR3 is TGTGCCAGTACCGTTCCCCCAGCTAACTATGGCTACACCTTC. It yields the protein CASTVPPANYGYTF.

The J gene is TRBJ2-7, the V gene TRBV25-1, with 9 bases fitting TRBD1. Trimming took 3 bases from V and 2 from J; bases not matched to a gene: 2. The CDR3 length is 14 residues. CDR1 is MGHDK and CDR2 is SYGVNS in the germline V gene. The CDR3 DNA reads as TGTGCCAGCAGTGAGAACAGGGGGCCCTACGAGCAGTACTTC. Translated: CASSENRGPYEQYF.

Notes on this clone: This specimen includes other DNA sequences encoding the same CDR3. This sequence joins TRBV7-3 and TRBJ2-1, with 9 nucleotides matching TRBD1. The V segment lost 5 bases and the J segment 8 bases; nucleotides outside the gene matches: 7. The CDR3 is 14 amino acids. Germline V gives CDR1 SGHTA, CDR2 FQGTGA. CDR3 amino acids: CASSPGTGSDEQFF. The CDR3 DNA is TGTGCCAGCAGCCCCGGGACAGGGAGCGATGAGCAGTTCTTC.

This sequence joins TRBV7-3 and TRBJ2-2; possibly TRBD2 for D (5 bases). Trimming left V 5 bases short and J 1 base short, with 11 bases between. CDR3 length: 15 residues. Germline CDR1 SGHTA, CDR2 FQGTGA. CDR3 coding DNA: TGTGCCAGCAGCCCCCGGGGTGGGAACACCGGGGAGCTGTTTTTT. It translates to CASSPRGGNTGELFF. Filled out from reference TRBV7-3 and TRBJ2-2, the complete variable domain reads GAGVSQTPSNKVTEKGKYVELRCDPISGHTALYWYRQSLGQGPEFLIYFQGTGAADDSGLPNDRFFAVRPEGSVSTLKIQRTERGDSAVYLCASSPRGGNTGELFFGEGSRLTVL.

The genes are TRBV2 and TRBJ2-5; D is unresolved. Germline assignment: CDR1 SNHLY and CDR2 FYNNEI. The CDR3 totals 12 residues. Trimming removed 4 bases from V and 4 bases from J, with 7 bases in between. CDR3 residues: CASSAWGETQYF. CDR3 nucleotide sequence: TGTGCCAGCAGTGCTTGGGGAGAGACCCAGTACTTC.

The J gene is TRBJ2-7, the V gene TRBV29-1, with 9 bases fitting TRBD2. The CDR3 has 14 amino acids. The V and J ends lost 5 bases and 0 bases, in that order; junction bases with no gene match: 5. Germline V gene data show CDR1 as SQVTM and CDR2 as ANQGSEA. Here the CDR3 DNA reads TGCAGCGTTCGAAGCGGGGGGAGCTCCTACGAGCAGTACTTC. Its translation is CSVRSGGSSYEQYF.

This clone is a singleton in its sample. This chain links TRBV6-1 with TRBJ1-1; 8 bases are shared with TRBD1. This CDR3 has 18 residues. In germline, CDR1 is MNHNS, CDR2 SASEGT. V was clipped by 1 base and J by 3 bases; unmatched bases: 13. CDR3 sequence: CASSEVRQGRVVDTEAFF. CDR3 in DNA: TGTGCCAGCAGTGAAGTCAGACAGGGGCGGGTGGTGGACACTGAAGCTTTCTTT.

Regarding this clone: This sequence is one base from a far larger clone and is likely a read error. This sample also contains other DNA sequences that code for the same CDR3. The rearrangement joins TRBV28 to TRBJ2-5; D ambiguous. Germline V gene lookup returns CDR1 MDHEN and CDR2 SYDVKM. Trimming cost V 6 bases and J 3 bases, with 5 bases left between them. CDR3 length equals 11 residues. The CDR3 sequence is CASSFEETQYF. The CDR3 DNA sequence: TGTGCCAGCAGCTTCGAAGAGACCCAGTACTTC.

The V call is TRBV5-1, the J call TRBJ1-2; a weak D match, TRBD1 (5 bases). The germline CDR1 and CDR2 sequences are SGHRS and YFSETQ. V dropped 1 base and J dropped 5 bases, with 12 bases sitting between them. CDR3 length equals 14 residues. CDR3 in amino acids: CASSLWRTSYGYTF. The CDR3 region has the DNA TGCGCCAGCAGCTTGTGGCGGACATCTTATGGCTACACCTTC.

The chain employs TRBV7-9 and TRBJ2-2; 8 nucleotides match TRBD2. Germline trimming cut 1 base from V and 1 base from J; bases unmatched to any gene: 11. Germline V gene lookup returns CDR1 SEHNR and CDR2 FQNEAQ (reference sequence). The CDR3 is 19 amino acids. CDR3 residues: CASSLVSLTGGQNTGELFF. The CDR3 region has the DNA TGTGCCAGCAGCTTAGTTTCTTTGACGGGAGGGCAGAACACCGGGGAGCTGTTTTTT.

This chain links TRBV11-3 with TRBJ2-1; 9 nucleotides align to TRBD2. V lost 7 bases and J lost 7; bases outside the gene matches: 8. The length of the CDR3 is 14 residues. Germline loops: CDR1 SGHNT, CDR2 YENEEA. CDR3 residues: CASKAGGPGNEQFF. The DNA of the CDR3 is TGTGCCAGCAAGGCGGGAGGGCCGGGGAATGAGCAGTTCTTC.

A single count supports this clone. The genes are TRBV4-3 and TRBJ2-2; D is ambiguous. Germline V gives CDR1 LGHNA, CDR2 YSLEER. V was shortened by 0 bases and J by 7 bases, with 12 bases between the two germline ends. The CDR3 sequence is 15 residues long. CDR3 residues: CASSQDPNWGGELFF. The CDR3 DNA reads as TGCGCCAGCAGCCAAGATCCTAACTGGGGCGGGGAGCTGTTTTTT.

The CDR3 DNA follows: TGTGCCAGCAGTTTGGGGGGGCGGAACAATCAGCCCCAGCATTTT. This translates into CASSLGGRNNQPQHF. The chain uses TRBV27 and TRBJ1-5; possibly TRBD1 for D (6 bases). Trimming took 3 bases from V and 3 from J, leaving 12 bases between them. The CDR3 runs to 15 residues. Germline V gene sequence: CDR1 MNHEY, CDR2 SMNVEV (reference sequence).

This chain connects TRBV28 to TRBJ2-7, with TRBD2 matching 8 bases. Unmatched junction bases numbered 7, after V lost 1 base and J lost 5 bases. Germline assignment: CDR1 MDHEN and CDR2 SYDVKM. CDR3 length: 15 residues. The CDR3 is CASSLSAGGMDEQYF. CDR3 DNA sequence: TGTGCCAGCAGTTTATCTGCGGGAGGAATGGACGAGCAGTACTTC.

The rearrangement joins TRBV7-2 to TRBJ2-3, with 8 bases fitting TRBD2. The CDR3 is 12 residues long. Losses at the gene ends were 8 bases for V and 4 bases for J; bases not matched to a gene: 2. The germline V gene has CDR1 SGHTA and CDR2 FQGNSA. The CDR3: CASRREADTQYF. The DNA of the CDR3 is TGTGCCAGCCGGCGGGAGGCAGATACGCAGTATTTT.

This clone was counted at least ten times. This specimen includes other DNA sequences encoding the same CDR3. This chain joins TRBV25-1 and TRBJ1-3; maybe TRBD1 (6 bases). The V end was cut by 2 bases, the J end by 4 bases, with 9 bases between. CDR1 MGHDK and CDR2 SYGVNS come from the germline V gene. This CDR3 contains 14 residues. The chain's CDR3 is CASSEAGAGNTIYF. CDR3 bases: TGTGCCAGCAGTGAAGCAGGGGCAGGAAACACCATATATTTT.

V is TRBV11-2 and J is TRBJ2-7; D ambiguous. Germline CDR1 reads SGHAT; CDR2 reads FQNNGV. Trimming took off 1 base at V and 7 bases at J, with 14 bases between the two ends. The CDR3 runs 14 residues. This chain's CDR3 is CASSLVPLGSEQYF. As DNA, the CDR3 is TGTGCCAGCAGCTTAGTACCCTTGGGGTCGGAGCAGTACTTC.

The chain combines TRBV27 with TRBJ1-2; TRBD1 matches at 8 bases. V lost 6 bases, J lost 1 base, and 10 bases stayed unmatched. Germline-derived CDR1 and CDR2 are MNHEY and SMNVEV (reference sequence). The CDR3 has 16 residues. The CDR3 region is CASSLSQGARNYGYTF. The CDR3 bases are TGTGCCAGCAGCCTATCGCAGGGGGCGCGTAACTATGGCTACACCTTC.

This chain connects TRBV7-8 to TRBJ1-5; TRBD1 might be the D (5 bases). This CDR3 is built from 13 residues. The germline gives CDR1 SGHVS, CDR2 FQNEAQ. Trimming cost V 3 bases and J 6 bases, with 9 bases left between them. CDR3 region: CASSFQGSQPQHF. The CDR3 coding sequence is TGTGCCAGCAGCTTTCAGGGAAGTCAGCCCCAGCATTTT.

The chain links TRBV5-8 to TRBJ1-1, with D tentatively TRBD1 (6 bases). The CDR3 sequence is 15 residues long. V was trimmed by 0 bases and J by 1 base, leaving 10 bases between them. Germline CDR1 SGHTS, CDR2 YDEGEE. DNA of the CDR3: TGTGCCAGCAGCTTGGCAGGGACACCGAACACTGAAGCTTTCTTT. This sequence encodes CASSLAGTPNTEAFF.

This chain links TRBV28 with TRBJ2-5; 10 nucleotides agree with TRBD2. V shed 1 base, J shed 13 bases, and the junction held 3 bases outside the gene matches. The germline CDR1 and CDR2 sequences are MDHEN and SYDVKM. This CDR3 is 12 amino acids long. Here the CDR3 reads CASSLSSGRRYF. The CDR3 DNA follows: TGTGCCAGCAGTTTATCTAGCGGGAGACGGTACTTC. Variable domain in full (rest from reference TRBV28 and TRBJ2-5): DVKVTQSSRYLVKRTGEKVFLECVQDMDHENMFWYRQDPGLGLRLIYFSYDVKMKEKGDIPEGYSVSREKKERFSLILESASTNQTSMYLCASSLSSGRRYFGPGTRLLVL.

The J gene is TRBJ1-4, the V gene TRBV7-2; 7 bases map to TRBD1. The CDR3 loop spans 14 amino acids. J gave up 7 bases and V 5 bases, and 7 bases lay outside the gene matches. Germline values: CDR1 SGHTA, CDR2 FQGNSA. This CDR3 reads CASSPPTGFEKLFF. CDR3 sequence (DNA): TGTGCCAGCAGCCCACCGACAGGGTTTGAAAAACTGTTTTTT.

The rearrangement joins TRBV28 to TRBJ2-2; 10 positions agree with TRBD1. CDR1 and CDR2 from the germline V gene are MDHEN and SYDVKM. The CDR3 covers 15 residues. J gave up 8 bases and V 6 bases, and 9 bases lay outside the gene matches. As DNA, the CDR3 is TGTGCCAGCAGACGCGGACAGGGGGATGGAGGGGAGCTGTTTTTT. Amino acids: CASRRGQGDGGELFF.

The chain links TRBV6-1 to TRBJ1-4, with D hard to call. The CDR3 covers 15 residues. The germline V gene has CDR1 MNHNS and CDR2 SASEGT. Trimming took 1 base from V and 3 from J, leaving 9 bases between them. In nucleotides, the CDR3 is TGTGCCAGCAGTGAAGTGGGGAGTTCTAATGAAAAACTGTTTTTT. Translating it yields CASSEVGSSNEKLFF.